These 8 T cell receptor beta chains share one sample of origin, sequenced in a study of cytomegalovirus exposure and HLA in healthy donors. The PCR employed 60 Vbeta primers together with 13 Jbeta primers. Sequenced by immunoSEQ multiplex PCR; TCRdb stores in-frame clones only, minus some. The table has about 170,000 clones, under 80% seen once. Sequencing was performed on PBMCs. The receptors shown here come from a man aged 35-49 years in good health and CMV-seronegative.

The chain couples TRBV5-4 to TRBJ2-7; 10 bases align to TRBD1. The germline CDR1 and CDR2 sequences are SGHNT and YYREEE (reference sequence). Trimming took 5 bases from V and 4 from J; bases not matched to a gene: 6. The CDR3 is made up of 14 amino acids. The CDR3 loop reads CASRPPGQGYEQYF. For the CDR3, the DNA is TGTGCCAGCAGACCACCGGGACAGGGGTACGAGCAGTACTTC.

V usage is TRBV2 and J usage is TRBJ2-5; D might be TRBD1 (5 bases). Germline V lookup: CDR1 SNHLY, CDR2 FYNNEI. V lost 0 bases and J lost 4, with 9 bases in between. The CDR3 consists of 14 residues. The CDR3 reads CASSEAWQGETQYF. The CDR3 DNA reads TGTGCCAGCAGTGAAGCGTGGCAGGGAGAGACCCAGTACTTC.

This chain connects TRBV11-1 to TRBJ2-3; the match to TRBD2 covers 10 bases. Germline V gene data show CDR1 as SGHAT and CDR2 as FQDESV (reference sequence). The length of the CDR3 is 17 residues. V was pared by 3 bases and J by 3 bases, with 9 bases of the junction left unmatched. The CDR3 sequence is CASSFLASGGATDTQYF. The CDR3 nucleotides are TGTGCCAGCAGCTTTCTGGCTAGCGGGGGAGCAACAGATACGCAGTATTTT.

This chain uses TRBV4-2 with TRBJ2-1, with 7 bases that match TRBD2. Unmatched junction bases numbered 7, after V lost 0 bases and J lost 14 bases. The germline gives CDR1 LGHNA, CDR2 YNFKEQ. The CDR3 is 13 residues long. The CDR3 loop reads CASSQDDIGREFF. The CDR3, as DNA: TGTGCCAGCAGCCAAGATGATATAGGGAGGGAGTTCTTC.

V is TRBV4-1 and J is TRBJ2-1; 7 nucleotides match TRBD2. This CDR3 region has 16 residues. CDR1 and CDR2 (germline): MGHRA, YSYEKL. The V segment lost 1 base and the J segment 2 bases; nucleotides outside the gene matches: 5. The CDR3 reads CASSQGVGTTYNEQFF. Here the CDR3 DNA reads TGCGCCAGCAGCCAAGGGGTAGGGACTACCTACAATGAGCAGTTCTTC.

This clone was found a few times. Other DNA sequences of this sample code for an identical CDR3. This chain joins TRBV9 and TRBJ1-4; 7 positions match TRBD1. Germline-derived CDR1 and CDR2 are SGDLS and YYNGEE. The CDR3 runs to 13 residues. Trimming at V came to 2 bases and at J to 8 bases, leaving 3 bases not matched to a gene. CDR3: CASSVSGGEKLFF. CDR3 sequence (DNA): TGTGCCAGCAGCGTGTCAGGGGGGGAAAAACTGTTTTTT.

This clone was counted a few times. This chain connects TRBV6-1 to TRBJ1-2; D unresolved. The CDR3 loop spans 10 amino acids. V lost 9 bases and J lost 2, with 4 bases in between. The germline CDR1 and CDR2 sequences are MNHNS and SASEGT. As DNA, the CDR3 is TGTGCCAGTGAGAACTATGGCTACACCTTC. Its translation is CASENYGYTF.

The chain carries TRBV5-1 and TRBJ2-2; D remains unclear. Trimming left V 7 bases short and J 8 bases short, with 12 bases between. Germline V gene lookup returns CDR1 SGHRS and CDR2 YFSETQ. The CDR3 is 12 residues long. CDR3 amino acids: CASGFPQGELFF. CDR3 nucleotides: TGCGCCAGCGGTTTCCCGCAGGGGGAGCTGTTTTTT.